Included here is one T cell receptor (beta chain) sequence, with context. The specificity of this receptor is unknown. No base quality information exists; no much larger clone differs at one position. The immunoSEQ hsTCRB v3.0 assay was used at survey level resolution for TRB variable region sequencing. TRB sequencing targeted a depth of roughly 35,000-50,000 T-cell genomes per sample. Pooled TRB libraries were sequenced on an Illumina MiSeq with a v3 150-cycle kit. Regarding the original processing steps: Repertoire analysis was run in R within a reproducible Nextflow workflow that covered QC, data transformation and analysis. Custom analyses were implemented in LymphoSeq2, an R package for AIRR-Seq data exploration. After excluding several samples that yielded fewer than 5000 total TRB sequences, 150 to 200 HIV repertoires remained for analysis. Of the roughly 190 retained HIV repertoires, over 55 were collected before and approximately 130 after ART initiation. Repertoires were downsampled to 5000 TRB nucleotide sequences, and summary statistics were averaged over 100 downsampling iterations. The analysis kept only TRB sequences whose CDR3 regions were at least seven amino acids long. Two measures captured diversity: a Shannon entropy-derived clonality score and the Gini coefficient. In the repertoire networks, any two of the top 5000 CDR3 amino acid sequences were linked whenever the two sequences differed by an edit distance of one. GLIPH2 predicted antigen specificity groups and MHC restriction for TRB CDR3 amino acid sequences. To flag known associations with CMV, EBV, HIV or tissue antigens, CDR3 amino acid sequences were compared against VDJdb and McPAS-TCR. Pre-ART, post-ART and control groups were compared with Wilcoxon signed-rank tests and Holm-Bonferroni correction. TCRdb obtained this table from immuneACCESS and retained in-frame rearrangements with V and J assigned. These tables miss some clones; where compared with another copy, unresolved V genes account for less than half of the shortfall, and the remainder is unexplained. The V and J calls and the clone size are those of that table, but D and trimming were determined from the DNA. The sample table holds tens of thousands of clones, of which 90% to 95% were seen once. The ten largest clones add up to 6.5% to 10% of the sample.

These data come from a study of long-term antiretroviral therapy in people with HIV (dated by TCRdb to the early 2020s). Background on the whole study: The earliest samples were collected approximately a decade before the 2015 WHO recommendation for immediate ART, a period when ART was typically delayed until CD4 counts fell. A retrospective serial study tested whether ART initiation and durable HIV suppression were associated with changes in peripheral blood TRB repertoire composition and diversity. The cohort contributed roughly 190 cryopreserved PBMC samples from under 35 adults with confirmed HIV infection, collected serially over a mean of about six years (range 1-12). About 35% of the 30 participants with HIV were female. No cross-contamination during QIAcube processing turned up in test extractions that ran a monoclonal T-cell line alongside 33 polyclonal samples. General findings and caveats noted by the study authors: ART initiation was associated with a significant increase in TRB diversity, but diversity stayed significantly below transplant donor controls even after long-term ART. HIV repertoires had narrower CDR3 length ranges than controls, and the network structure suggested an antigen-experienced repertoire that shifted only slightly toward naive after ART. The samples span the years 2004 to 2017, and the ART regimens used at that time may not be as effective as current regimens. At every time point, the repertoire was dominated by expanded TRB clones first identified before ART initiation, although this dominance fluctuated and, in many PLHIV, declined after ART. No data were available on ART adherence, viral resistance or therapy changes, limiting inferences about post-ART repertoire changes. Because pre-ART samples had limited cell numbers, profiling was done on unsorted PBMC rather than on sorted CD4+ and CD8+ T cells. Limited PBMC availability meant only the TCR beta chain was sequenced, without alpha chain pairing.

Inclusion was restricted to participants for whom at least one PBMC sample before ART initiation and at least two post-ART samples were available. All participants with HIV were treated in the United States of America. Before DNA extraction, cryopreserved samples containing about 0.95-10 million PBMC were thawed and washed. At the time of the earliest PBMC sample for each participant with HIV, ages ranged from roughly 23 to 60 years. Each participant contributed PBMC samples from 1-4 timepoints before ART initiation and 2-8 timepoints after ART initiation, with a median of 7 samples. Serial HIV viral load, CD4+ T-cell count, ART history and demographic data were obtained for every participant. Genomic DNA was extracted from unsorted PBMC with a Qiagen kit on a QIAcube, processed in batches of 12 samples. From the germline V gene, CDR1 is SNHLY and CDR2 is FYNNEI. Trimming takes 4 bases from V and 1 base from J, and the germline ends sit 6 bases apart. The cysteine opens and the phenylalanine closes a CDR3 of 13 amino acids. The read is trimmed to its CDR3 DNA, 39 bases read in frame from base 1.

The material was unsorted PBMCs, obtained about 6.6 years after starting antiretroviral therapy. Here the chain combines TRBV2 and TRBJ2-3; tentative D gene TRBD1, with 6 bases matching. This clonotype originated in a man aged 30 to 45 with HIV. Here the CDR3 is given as CASSAGGTDTQYF. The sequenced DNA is TGTGCCAGCAGTGCAGGGGGCACAGATACGCAGTATTTT.